These T cell receptor beta chains were read from a single sample in a study of cytomegalovirus exposure and HLA in healthy donors. TCRdb's table, derived via immunoSEQ multiplex PCR, lists solely in-frame clones and lacks some. The data show about 55,000 clones, about nine tenths seen once. Material: PBMCs. All receptors come from a man between 18 and 35 years old in good health and CMV-seronegative. CDR3s include the opening cysteine and the closing phenylalanine or tryptophan. A D gene is named only where the DNA matches it firmly. Not every row has a clone size; where given, it reads once, few, many or a size class.

>TRBJ2-7|TRBD2|-|TRBV4-1
CASSHKLAGVYEQYF
TGCGCCAGCAGCCATAAACTAGCGGGAGTATACGAGCAGTACTTC
>TRBJ1-5|TRBD1|-|TRBV4-1
CASSQPDRAQPQHF
TGCGCCAGCAGCCAGCCCGACAGGGCTCAGCCCCAGCATTTT
>TRBJ2-2|-|-|TRBV6-5
CASSYSGSTGELFF
TGTGCCAGCAGTTACTCCGGGTCGACCGGGGAGCTGTTTTTT
>TRBJ2-1|TRBD2|-|TRBV27
CASSFRGAGLHYNEQFF
TGTGCCAGCAGTTTTCGGGGAGCGGGGCTCCACTACAATGAGCAGTTCTTC
>TRBJ2-5|-|-|TRBV10-1
CASSDASAQETQYF
TGCGCCAGCAGTGATGCTAGCGCTCAAGAGACCCAGTACTTC
>TRBJ1-2|TRBD1|-|TRBV6-1
CASSAEGASYGYTF
TGTGCCAGCAGTGCGGAGGGGGCCTCCTATGGCTACACCTTC
>TRBJ1-1|-|-|TRBV30
CAWDRGGTEAFF
TGTGCCTGGGATCGGGGGGGCACTGAAGCTTTCTTT
>TRBJ2-7|-|-|TRBV6-4
CASRTHERKYEQYF
TGTGCCAGCAGGACTCACGAGCGGAAATACGAGCAGTACTTC
>TRBJ1-2|-|-|TRBV5-1
CASSFAGESGYTF
TGCGCCAGCAGCTTTGCGGGGGAAAGTGGCTACACCTTC
>TRBJ2-7|-|-|TRBV2
CASSEEPGLSPEQYF
TGTGCCAGCAGTGAAGAGCCGGGATTGTCCCCCGAGCAGTACTTC
>TRBJ2-1|TRBD2|-|TRBV5-1
CASSLAYAGGTRGNEQFF
TGCGCCAGCAGCTTGGCCTACGCGGGAGGGACGAGGGGAAATGAGCAGTTCTTC
>TRBJ1-5|-|once|TRBV11-2
CASSLAGKGQPQHF
TGTGCCAGCAGCTTAGCAGGGAAGGGGCAGCCCCAGCATTTT
>TRBJ1-1|-|few|TRBV18
CASSPPVGQGNTEAFF
TGTGCCAGCTCACCACCGGTCGGTCAGGGGAACACTGAAGCTTTCTTT
>TRBJ2-3|-|-|TRBV6-5
CASSYSEADTQYF
TGTGCCAGCAGTTACTCGGAGGCGGATACGCAGTATTTT
>TRBJ1-1|-|-|TRBV7-9
CASSPLGAAEAFF
TGTGCCAGCAGCCCTCTGGGGGCGGCGGAAGCTTTCTTT
>TRBJ2-3|TRBD2|-|TRBV5-5
CASSLLGLAGGQDTQYF
TGTGCCAGCAGCTTGTTGGGACTAGCGGGAGGGCAAGATACGCAGTATTTT
>TRBJ1-3|-|-|TRBV11-2
CASSPREVHSGNTIYF
TGTGCCAGCAGCCCTCGGGAGGTTCACTCTGGAAACACCATATATTTT
>TRBJ2-7|-|-|TRBV6-5
CASSEQGGGQYF
TGTGCCAGCAGTGAGCAGGGCGGCGGGCAGTACTTC
>TRBJ1-1|TRBD1|-|TRBV27
CASSLSGQGVNTEAFF
TGTGCCAGCAGTTTATCGGGACAGGGTGTAAACACTGAAGCTTTCTTT
>TRBJ2-6|-|-|TRBV13
CASSLRRDSGANVLTF
TGTGCCAGCAGCTTACGTCGGGACTCTGGGGCCAACGTCCTGACTTTC
>TRBJ1-1|-|-|TRBV28
CASSFGGAIAFF
TGTGCCAGCAGTTTTGGGGGCGCTATAGCTTTCTTT
>TRBJ2-7|-|once|TRBV20-1
CWTTPYEQYF
TGCTGGACTACACCCTACGAGCAGTACTTC
>TRBJ1-1|-|-|TRBV7-2
CASSLGPTVRNTEAFF
TGTGCCAGCAGCTTAGGTCCGACAGTGCGGAACACTGAAGCTTTCTTT
>TRBJ2-5|TRBD1|-|TRBV11-2
CASSTSTGGETQYF
TGTGCCAGCAGCACCTCGACAGGGGGGGAGACCCAGTACTTC
>TRBJ2-1|TRBD2|-|TRBV7-7
CASSQTSGNINEQFF
TGTGCTAGCAGCCAGACTAGCGGGAATATAAATGAGCAGTTCTTC
>TRBJ2-6|TRBD1|few|TRBV11-2
CASSYGTVGSGANVLTF
TGTGCCAGCAGCTACGGGACAGTAGGCTCTGGGGCCAACGTCCTGACTTTC
>TRBJ1-5|-|-|TRBV4-2
CASSRQQGNGDQPQHF
TGTGCCAGCAGCCGACAACAGGGAAATGGTGATCAGCCCCAGCATTTT
>TRBJ1-4|-|-|TRBV19
CASRQTSVGEKLFF
TGTGCCAGTAGGCAAACCTCGGTTGGTGAAAAACTGTTTTTT
>TRBJ2-1|TRBD2|once|TRBV7-6
CASSLELAGGFRQFF
TGTGCCAGCAGCTTAGAGCTAGCGGGAGGGTTTAGGCAGTTCTTC
>TRBJ1-1|-|-|TRBV15
CATSSSNIGWDTEAFF
TGTGCCACCAGCAGTTCCAACATCGGGTGGGACACTGAAGCTTTCTTT
>TRBJ2-2|-|-|TRBV10-1
CASSEREGTGELFF
TGCGCCAGCAGTGAGAGAGAGGGAACCGGGGAGCTGTTTTTT
>TRBJ2-7|TRBD2|-|TRBV7-8
CASSPTPGLAGIYEQYF
TGTGCCAGCAGCCCCACCCCGGGACTAGCGGGAATCTACGAGCAGTACTTC
>TRBJ2-1|-|few|TRBV6-1
CATRAHNEQFF
TGTGCCACCAGGGCCCACAATGAGCAGTTCTTC
>TRBJ2-3|-|few|TRBV20-1
CSVLTDTQYF
TGCAGTGTCCTCACAGATACGCAGTATTTT
>TRBJ1-5|-|few|TRBV4-1
CASSQGAGGNQPQHF
TGCGCCAGCAGCCAAGGGGCAGGGGGCAATCAGCCCCAGCATTTT
>TRBJ2-3|-|-|TRBV4-2
CASSPRVSSTDTQYF
TGTGCCAGCAGCCCTAGAGTTTCTAGCACAGATACGCAGTATTTT
>TRBJ1-3|-|once|TRBV9
CASSVEAAAGNTIYF
TGTGCCAGCAGCGTAGAGGCGGCAGCTGGAAACACCATATATTTT
>TRBJ2-2|-|-|TRBV5-6
CASSLAGKFSGELFF
TGTGCCAGCAGCTTGGCGGGAAAGTTCAGCGGGGAGCTGTTTTTT
>TRBJ2-3|TRBD2|-|TRBV2
CASKRSSGSGTDTQYF
TGTGCCAGCAAAAGGTCTAGCGGGTCGGGCACAGATACGCAGTATTTT
>TRBJ2-7|-|-|TRBV4-1
CASSQKDPGGAMPYEQYF
TGCGCCAGCAGCCAAAAAGATCCCGGGGGAGCAATGCCCTACGAGCAGTACTTC
>TRBJ2-1|TRBD2|-|TRBV29-1
CSVARLAGSNEQFF
TGCAGCGTTGCGAGACTAGCGGGCTCCAATGAGCAGTTCTTC
>TRBJ2-3|TRBD2|-|TRBV6-4
CASSDSILASTDTQYF
TGTGCCAGCAGTGACTCGATACTAGCGAGCACAGATACGCAGTATTTT
>TRBJ2-7|TRBD1|once|TRBV11-2
CASSLPGGFNEQYF
TGTGCCAGCAGCTTGCCAGGGGGCTTCAACGAGCAGTACTTC
>TRBJ2-7|-|-|TRBV10-2
CASSPDTRAAYEQYF
TGCGCCAGCAGCCCTGATACCCGCGCGGCCTACGAGCAGTACTTC
>TRBJ2-3|TRBD2|-|TRBV27
CASNNGLAGYTDTQYF
TGTGCCAGCAACAACGGACTAGCGGGATACACAGATACGCAGTATTTT
>TRBJ1-1|-|few|TRBV5-4
CASSPPGGGNTEAFF
TGTGCCAGCAGCCCTCCCGGGGGGGGGAACACTGAAGCTTTCTTT
>TRBJ2-1|TRBD2|-|TRBV29-1
CSVEIAGVDEQFF
TGCAGCGTCGAAATAGCGGGAGTGGATGAGCAGTTCTTC
>TRBJ2-3|TRBD2|-|TRBV28
CASSFTSGADTQYF
TGTGCCAGCAGTTTTACTAGCGGGGCAGATACGCAGTATTTT
>TRBJ2-3|TRBD1|once|TRBV27
CASSLSHRGLGGTQYF
TGTGCCAGCAGTTTATCGCACAGGGGGCTCGGTGGTACGCAGTATTTT
>TRBJ2-1|TRBD2|-|TRBV6-5
CASSSRLAGYNEQFF
TGTGCCAGCAGTTCACGACTAGCGGGGTACAATGAGCAGTTCTTC
>TRBJ1-5|-|once|TRBV18
CASSPRPLAPDPGVNQPQHF
TGTGCCAGCTCACCAAGGCCATTGGCCCCGGATCCCGGGGTAAATCAGCCCCAGCATTTT